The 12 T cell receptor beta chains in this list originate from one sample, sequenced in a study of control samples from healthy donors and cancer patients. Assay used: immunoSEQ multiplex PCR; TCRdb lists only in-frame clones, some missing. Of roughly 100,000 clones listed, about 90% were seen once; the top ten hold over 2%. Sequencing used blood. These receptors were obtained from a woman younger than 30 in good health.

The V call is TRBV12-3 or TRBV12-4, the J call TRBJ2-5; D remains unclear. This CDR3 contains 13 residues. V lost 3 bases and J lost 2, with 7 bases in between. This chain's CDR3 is CASSFMEQETQYF. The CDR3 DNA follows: TGTGCCAGCAGTTTTATGGAACAAGAGACCCAGTACTTC.

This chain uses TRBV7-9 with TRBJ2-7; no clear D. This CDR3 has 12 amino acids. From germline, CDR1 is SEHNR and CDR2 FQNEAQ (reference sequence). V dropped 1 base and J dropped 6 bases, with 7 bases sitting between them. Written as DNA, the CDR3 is TGTGCCAGCAGCTTAGAAAGGGTCGAGCAGTACTTC. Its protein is CASSLERVEQYF.

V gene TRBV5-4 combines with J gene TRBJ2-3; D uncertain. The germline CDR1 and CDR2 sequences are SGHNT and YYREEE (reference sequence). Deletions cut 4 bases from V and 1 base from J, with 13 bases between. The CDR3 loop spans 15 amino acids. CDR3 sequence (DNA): TGTGCCAGCAGCCATTCGGCGGAAGGCACAGATACGCAGTATTTT. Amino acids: CASSHSAEGTDTQYF.

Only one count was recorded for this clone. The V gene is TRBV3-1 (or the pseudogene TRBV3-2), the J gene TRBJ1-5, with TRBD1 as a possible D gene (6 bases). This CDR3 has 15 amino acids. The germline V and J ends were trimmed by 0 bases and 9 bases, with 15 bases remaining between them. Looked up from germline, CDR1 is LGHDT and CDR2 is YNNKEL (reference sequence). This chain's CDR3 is CASSQDRGNRGPQHF. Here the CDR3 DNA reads TGTGCCAGCAGCCAAGATAGGGGGAATCGGGGGCCCCAGCATTTT.

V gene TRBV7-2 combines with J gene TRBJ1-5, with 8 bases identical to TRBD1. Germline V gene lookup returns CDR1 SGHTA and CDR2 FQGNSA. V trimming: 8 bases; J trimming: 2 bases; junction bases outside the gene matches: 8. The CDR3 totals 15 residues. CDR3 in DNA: TGTGCCAGCGTCCAGGGGGCGATGGGCAATCAGCCCCAGCATTTT. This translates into CASVQGAMGNQPQHF.

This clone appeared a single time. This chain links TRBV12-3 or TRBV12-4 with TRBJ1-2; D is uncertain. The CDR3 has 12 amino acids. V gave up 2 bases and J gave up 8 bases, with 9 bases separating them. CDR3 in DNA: TGTGCCAGCAGTTTATCCTGGGTGGGCTACACCTTC. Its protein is CASSLSWVGYTF.

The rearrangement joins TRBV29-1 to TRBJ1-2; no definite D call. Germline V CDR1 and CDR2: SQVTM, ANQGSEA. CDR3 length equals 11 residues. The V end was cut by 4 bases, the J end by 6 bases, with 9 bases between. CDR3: CSVVGENGYTF. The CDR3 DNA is TGCAGCGTTGTTGGGGAGAATGGCTACACCTTC. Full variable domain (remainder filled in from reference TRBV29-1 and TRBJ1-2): SAVISQKPSRDICQRGTSLTIQCQVDSQVTMMFWYRQQPGQSLTLIATANQGSEATYESGFVIDKFPISRPNLTFSTLTVSNMSPEDSSIYLCSVVGENGYTFGSGTRLTVV.

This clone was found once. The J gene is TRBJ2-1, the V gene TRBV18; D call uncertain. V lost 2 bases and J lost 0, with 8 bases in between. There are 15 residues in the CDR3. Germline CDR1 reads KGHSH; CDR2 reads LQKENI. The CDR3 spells CASSPRAGSYNEQFF. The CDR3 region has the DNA TGTGCCAGCTCACCAAGGGCAGGCTCCTACAATGAGCAGTTCTTC.

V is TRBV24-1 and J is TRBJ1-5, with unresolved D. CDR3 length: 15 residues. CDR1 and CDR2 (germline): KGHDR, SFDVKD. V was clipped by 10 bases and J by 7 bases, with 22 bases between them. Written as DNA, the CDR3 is TGTGCCACTTTCACCCCGGGCCGAAGTCTACAGCCCCAGCATTTT. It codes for CATFTPGRSLQPQHF.

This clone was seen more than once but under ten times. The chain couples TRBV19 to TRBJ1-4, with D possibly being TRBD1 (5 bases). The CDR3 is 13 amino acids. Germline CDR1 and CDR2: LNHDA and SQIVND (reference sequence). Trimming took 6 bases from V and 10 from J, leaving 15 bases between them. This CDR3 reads CASRAAGIGKLFF. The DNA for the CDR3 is TGTGCCAGTAGGGCGGCAGGGATAGGAAAACTGTTTTTT.

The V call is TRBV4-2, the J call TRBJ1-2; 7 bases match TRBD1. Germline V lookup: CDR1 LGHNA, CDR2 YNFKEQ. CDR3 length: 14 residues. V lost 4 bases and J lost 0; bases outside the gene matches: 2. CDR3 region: CASSPGQANYGYTF. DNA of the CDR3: TGTGCCAGCAGCCCTGGACAGGCTAACTATGGCTACACCTTC.

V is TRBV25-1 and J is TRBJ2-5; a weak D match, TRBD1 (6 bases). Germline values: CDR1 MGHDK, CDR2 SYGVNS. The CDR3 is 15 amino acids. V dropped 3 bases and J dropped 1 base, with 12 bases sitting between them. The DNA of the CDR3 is TGTGCCAGCAGTGAGCGCAGGACAGTCCAAGAGACCCAGTACTTC. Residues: CASSERRTVQETQYF.